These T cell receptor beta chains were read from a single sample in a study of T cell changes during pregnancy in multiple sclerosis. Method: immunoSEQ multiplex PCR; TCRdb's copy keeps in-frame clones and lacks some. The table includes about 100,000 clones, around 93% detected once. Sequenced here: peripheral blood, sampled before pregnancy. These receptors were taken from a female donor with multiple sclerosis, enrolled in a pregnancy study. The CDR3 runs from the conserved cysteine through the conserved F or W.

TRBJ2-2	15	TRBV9	CASTPTGGYTGELFF
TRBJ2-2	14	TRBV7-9	CASSLTANTGELFF
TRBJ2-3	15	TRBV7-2	CASSLAGLVSDTQYF
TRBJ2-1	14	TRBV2	CATGKRTNYNEQFF
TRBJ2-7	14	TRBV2	CASSRTGSSYEQYF
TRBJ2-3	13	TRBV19	CASSLAGGDTQYF
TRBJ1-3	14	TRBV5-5	CASSWTSSGNTIYF
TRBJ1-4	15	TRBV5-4	CASSSNRDSSEKLFF
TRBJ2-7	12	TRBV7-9	CASSEGSYEQYF
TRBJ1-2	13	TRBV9	CASSGGGSDGYTF
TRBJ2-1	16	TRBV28	CASRNLAVSSYNEQFF
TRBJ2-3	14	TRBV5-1	CASSLGQSGDTQYF
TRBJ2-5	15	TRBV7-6	CASSSSDRIGETQYF
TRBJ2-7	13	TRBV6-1	CASSEGTYYEQYF
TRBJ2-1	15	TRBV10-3	CAISGGASSYNEQFF
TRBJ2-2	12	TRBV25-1	CASSVTSGELFF
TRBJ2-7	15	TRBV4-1	CASSQQDRGFYEQYF
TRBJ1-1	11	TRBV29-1	CSGTDGAEAFF
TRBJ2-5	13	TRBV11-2	CASSLVDRETQYF
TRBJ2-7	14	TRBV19	CASSIEPGSYEQYF
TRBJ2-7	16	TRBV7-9	CASSLEPGPFSYEQYF
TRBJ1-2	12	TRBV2	CASRRVNYGYTF
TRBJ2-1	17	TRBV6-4	CASSLLSGSSSYNEQFF
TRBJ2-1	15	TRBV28	CASSLFSGGFDEQFF
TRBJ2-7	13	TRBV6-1	CASSPDRFGEQYF
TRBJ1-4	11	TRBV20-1	CSAATNEKLFF
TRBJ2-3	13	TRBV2	CASSGQGTDTQYF
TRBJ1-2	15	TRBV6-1	CASSERVKGVDGYTF
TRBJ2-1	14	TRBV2	CASSDLVSFNEQFF
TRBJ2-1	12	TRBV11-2	CASSPGSDEQFF
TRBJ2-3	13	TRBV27	CASSFGAGRTTYF
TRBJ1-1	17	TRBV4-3	CASSLRGRGQLNTEAFF
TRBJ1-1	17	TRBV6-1	CASSVGTEIFMNTEAFF
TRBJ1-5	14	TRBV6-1	CASSDVSRNQPQHF
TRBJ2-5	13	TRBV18	CASSPLGEETQYF
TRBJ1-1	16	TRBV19	CASSLRTGGGYTEAFF
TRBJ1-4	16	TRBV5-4	CASSLAAGQTNEKLFF
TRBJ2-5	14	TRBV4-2	CASSQGGAGETQYF
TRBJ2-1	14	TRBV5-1	CASSIGGSGNEQFF
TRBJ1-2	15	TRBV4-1	CASSPRDRGNYGYTF
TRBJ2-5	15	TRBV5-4	CASSRDRQYQETQYF
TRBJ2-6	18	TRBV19	CASSDRWDTNSGANVLTF
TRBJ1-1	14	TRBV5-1	CASSLVTGAIEAFF
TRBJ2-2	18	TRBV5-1	CASSLELPTGVGTGELFF
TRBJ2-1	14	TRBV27	CASSLYPFGNEQFF
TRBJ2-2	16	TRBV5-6	CASSPGLAGFTGELFF
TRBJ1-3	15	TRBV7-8	CASSSIRGAGNTIYF
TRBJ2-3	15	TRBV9	CASSVVGRSPDTQYF
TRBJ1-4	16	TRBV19	CASSISGTATNEKLFF
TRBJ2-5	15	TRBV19	CASTPSGGYQETQYF
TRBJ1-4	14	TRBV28	CASSFWAGGEKLFF
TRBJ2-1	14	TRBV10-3	CAISAQEDHNEQFF
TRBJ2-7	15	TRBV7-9	CASSLGTSGTYEQYF
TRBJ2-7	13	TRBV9	CASSQAPSYEQYF